A single sample is the source of the 15 T cell receptor beta chains below, sequenced in a study of T cell repertoires in cytomegalovirus infection. The antigens of these receptors remain unknown. In TCRdb, the reads were re-called with MiXCR into one record per CDR3 protein. The sample contains approximately 730,000 distinct CDR3 sequences, 29% of which appear only once. The sequencing here drew on cultured CD8+ T cells from PBMCs, taken from culture after CMV antigen stimulation. These receptors originate from a human donor in good health (CMV status not recorded). Some clones in this sample may be carry-over from other donors' samples.

This rearrangement joins TRBV27 to TRBJ2-1; 10 bases agree with TRBD2. The CDR3 is made up of 15 amino acids. V lost 6 bases and J lost 6; bases outside the gene matches: 8. CDR1 is MNHEY, CDR2 SMNVEV, per germline (reference sequence). The CDR3 sequence is CASSPPGLAINEQFF. CDR3 sequence (DNA): TGTGCCAGCAGCCCCCCGGGACTAGCGATCAATGAGCAGTTCTTC.

This clonotype was picked up many times. CDR3 in DNA: TGTGCCAGCAGTTCCCAAAGGAGCTCCTACGAGCAGTACGTC. This gives the protein CASSSQRSSYEQYV. The V call is TRBV6-2 or TRBV6-3, the J call TRBJ2-7, with D uncertain. The CDR3 contains 14 residues. Trimming shortened V by 4 bases and J by 0 bases, and 10 bases separated the two germline ends. Germline V CDR1 and CDR2: MNHEY, SVGEGT.

The V call is TRBV4-2, the J call TRBJ2-3, with TRBD2 identical over 11 bases. Germline V CDR1 and CDR2: LGHNA, YNFKEQ. This CDR3 contains 18 residues. The junction had 11 bases not matched to a gene; V was cut back by 4 bases and J by 2 bases. DNA of the CDR3: TGTGCCAGCAGCCGTACAACACTAGCGGGGGAGATCACAGATACGCAGTATTTT. Protein: CASSRTTLAGEITDTQYF.

The chain employs TRBV3-1 and TRBJ2-3, with a tentative D call TRBD1 (6 bases). Germline CDR1 is LGHDT and CDR2 is YNNKEL (reference sequence). The CDR3 runs to 15 residues. The V and J ends lost 5 bases and 2 bases respectively, with 14 bases between them. As DNA, the CDR3 is TGTGCCAGCAGCTACGGGACATTTAACACAGATACGCAGTATTTT. Its translation is CASSYGTFNTDTQYF.

This clonotype was detected ten times or more. The chain carries TRBV7-2 and TRBJ2-5, with D maybe TRBD2 (5 bases). The CDR3 consists of 17 residues. Per the germline V gene, CDR1 is SGHTA and CDR2 is FQGNSA. V was pared by 2 bases and J by 0 bases, with 16 bases between. For the CDR3, the DNA is TGTGCCAGCAGCTTATTTTCCGGGGAAACGTACCAAGAGACCCAGTACTTC. This gives the protein CASSLFSGETYQETQYF.

The V call is TRBV7-2, the J call TRBJ1-6; possible D gene TRBD1, 5 bases. Germline V gene data show CDR1 as SGHTA and CDR2 as FQGNSA. This CDR3 spans 13 amino acids. The germline V and J ends were trimmed by 5 bases and 9 bases, with 11 bases remaining between them. CDR3 DNA: TGTGCCAGCAGCACCGACGGGGGTTCACCCCTCCACTTT. Its translation is CASSTDGGSPLHF.

This clonotype has only a few counts. The chain is built from TRBV4-1 and TRBJ1-1, with 9 bases that match TRBD1. This CDR3 is built from 15 residues. Germline trimming cut 2 bases from V and 2 bases from J; bases unmatched to any gene: 3. Germline values: CDR1 MGHRA, CDR2 YSYEKL. CDR3 sequence reads: CASSQRTGANTEAFF. CDR3 coding DNA: TGCGCCAGCAGCCAACGGACAGGGGCCAACACTGAAGCTTTCTTT.

The chain carries TRBV28 and TRBJ2-3; 9 nucleotides match TRBD1. The V gene end was trimmed by 6 bases and the J gene end by 5 bases; junction bases not matched to a gene: 9. CDR1 is MDHEN and CDR2 is SYDVKM in the germline V gene. This CDR3 is built from 15 residues. The CDR3, as DNA: TGTGCCAGCAGCTGGACAGGGGTCGGTGAAGATACGCAGTATTTT. Its protein is CASSWTGVGEDTQYF.

V usage is TRBV6-1 and J usage is TRBJ1-4; D remains unclear. The CDR3 loop spans 18 amino acids. Germline loops: CDR1 MNHNS, CDR2 SASEGT. V lost 2 bases and J 0 bases, leaving 16 bases between the germline ends. CDR3 DNA sequence: TGTGCCAGCAGTGAAAGGAACCGCTACTATGCAACTAATGAAAAACTGTTTTTT. Amino acid sequence: CASSERNRYYATNEKLFF.

The chain recombines TRBV3-1 with TRBJ2-5, with a tentative D call TRBD2 (6 bases). V gave up 7 bases and J gave up 8 bases, with 17 bases separating them. Per the germline V gene, CDR1 is LGHDT and CDR2 is YNNKEL (reference sequence). This CDR3 is built from 13 residues. CDR3 loop: CASTVSGGDTQYF. CDR3 sequence (DNA): TGTGCCAGCACCGTGAGCGGAGGGGATACCCAGTACTTC.

This clonotype was recorded a few times. This rearrangement joins TRBV10-3 to TRBJ1-1, with a weak D call TRBD1 (5 bases). There are 11 residues in the CDR3. V was pared by 7 bases and J by 9 bases, with 12 bases between. Per the germline V gene, CDR1 is ENHRY and CDR2 is SYGVKD. CDR3 loop: CAITEGQKAFF. DNA of the CDR3: TGTGCCATCACCGAGGGGCAGAAAGCTTTCTTT.

V usage is TRBV4-1 and J usage is TRBJ1-3; D is uncertain. The V gene's germline CDR1 is MGHRA and CDR2 YSYEKL. The CDR3 is made up of 16 amino acids. V dropped 0 bases and J dropped 0 bases, with 9 bases sitting between them. This chain's CDR3 is CASSQDHADSGNTIYF. In DNA form, the CDR3 reads TGCGCCAGCAGCCAAGATCATGCAGACTCTGGAAACACCATATATTTT.

The V call is TRBV19, the J call TRBJ1-2; 7 bases are a match to TRBD1. There are 13 residues in the CDR3. V trimming: 9 bases; J trimming: 3 bases; junction bases outside the gene matches: 7. The germline gives CDR1 LNHDA, CDR2 SQIVND (reference sequence). CDR3 sequence: CASLQGPYYGYTF. Here the CDR3 DNA reads TGTGCCAGCCTACAGGGGCCCTACTATGGCTACACCTTC. Drawing the rest from reference TRBV19 and TRBJ1-2, the complete variable domain is DGGITQSPKYLFRKEGQNVTLSCEQNLNHDAMYWYRQDPGQGLRLIYYSQIVNDFQKGDIAEGYSVSREKKESFPLTVTSAQKNPTAFYLCASLQGPYYGYTFGSGTRLTVV.

This clonotype has only a few counts. The chain joins TRBV7-6 to TRBJ1-1; maybe TRBD1 (6 bases). Germline CDR1 is SGHVS and CDR2 is FNYEAQ. This CDR3 comprises 15 residues. V was trimmed by 8 bases and J by 3 bases, leaving 19 bases between them. In DNA, the CDR3 is TGTGCCAGCGGTGCTGAACAGGGTTGGGACACTGAAGCTTTCTTT. Its translation: CASGAEQGWDTEAFF.

A few counts support this clonotype. The chain is built from TRBV27 and TRBJ1-2; D not resolved. The V gene's germline CDR1 is MNHEY and CDR2 SMNVEV (reference sequence). This CDR3 region has 14 residues. V shed 0 bases and J shed 8 bases, with 13 bases lying between them. The CDR3 coding sequence is TGTGCCAGCAGTTTATCGACTCGGGCCTCAGGCTACACCTTC. Its protein is CASSLSTRASGYTF.